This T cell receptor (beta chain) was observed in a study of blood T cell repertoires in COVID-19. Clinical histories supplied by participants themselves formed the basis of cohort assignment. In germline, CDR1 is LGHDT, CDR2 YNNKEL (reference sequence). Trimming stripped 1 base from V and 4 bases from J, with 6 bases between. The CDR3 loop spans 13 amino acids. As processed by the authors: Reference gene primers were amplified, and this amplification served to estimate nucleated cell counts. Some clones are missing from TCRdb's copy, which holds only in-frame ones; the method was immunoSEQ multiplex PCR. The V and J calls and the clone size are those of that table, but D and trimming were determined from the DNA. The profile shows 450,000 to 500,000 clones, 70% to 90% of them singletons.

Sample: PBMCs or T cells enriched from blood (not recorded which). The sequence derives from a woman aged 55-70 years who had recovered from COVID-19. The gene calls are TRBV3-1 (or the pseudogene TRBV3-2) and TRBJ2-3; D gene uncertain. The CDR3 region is CASSQALADTQYF. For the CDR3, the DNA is TGTGCCAGCAGCCAAGCCCTAGCAGATACGCAGTATTTT.